Below are 4 T cell receptor beta chains sequenced from a single sample in a study of T cell repertoires in cytomegalovirus infection. MiXCR was run by TCRdb on the reads, yielding one entry per CDR3 protein. The table includes a few hundred thousand distinct CDR3 sequences, approximately 40% detected once. Their antigens are not known. Sequenced material: cultured PBMCs, taken from culture after CMV antigen stimulation. The receptors here all came from a human donor in good health (CMV status not recorded). Some clones in this sample may be carry-over from other donors' samples.

The rearrangement joins TRBV12-3 or TRBV12-4 to TRBJ2-3, with TRBD2 identical over 13 bases. V lost 0 bases and J lost 4; bases outside the gene matches: 7. This CDR3 region has 18 residues. CDR3 amino acids: CASSLALLAGGQPDTQYF. The CDR3 DNA reads as TGTGCCAGCAGTTTAGCGCTACTAGCGGGGGGGCAGCCAGATACGCAGTATTTT.

The J gene is TRBJ2-1, the V gene TRBV7-6, with 12 bases that match TRBD1. Trimming took 4 bases from V and 8 from J; bases not matched to a gene: 9. CDR1 is SGHVS, CDR2 FNYEAQ, per germline. The CDR3 contains 16 residues. CDR3 sequence (DNA): TGTGCCAGCAGCTCCCCCGGGACAGGGGGCATCGATGAGCAGTTCTTC. Protein product: CASSSPGTGGIDEQFF.

Here the CDR3 reads CAISAGRTNEKLFF. The CDR3 DNA is TGTGCCATCAGTGCGGGTAGGACTAATGAAAAACTGTTTTTT. The rearrangement links TRBV10-3 to TRBJ1-4; D uncertain. The CDR3 covers 14 residues. Germline CDR1 and CDR2: ENHRY and SYGVKD. V was trimmed by 4 bases and J by 2 bases, leaving 8 bases between them.

This clonotype was recorded a few times. The CDR3 coding sequence is TGTGCCAGCAGTCAGGGGGGGAACTACGAGCAGTACTTC. Translating gives CASSQGGNYEQYF. The chain carries TRBV27 and TRBJ2-7; D is possibly TRBD1 or TRBD2 (7 bases each). Looked up from germline, CDR1 is MNHEY and CDR2 is SMNVEV (reference sequence). V lost 5 bases, J lost 3 bases, and 11 bases lay in between. This CDR3 region has 13 residues.